These 13 T cell receptor beta chains were all obtained from the same sample, sequenced in a study of cytomegalovirus exposure and HLA in healthy donors (dated by TCRdb to the late 2010s). Libraries were constructed by the immunoSEQ multiplex PCR assay. For the multiplex PCR, a mixture combining 60 forward primers for TCR Vbeta segments and 13 reverse primers for TCR Jbeta segments was used. TCRdb took this table from immuneACCESS and kept in-frame rearrangements with V and J called. Such tables lack part of the clones; where checked against another copy, unresolved V genes explain under half of the gap, and the rest is unexplained. The sample table contains about 61,000 clones; only one count was recorded for around 92% of them. Clones ranked in the top ten supply about 1.6% of the sample. Source material: PBMCs. These receptor sequences come from a man under 40 in good health and CMV-seropositive.

This chain links TRBV6-5 with TRBJ1-4; the match to TRBD1 covers 7 bases. Germline CDR1 MNHEY, CDR2 SVGAGI. Germline trimming cut 6 bases from V and 7 bases from J; bases unmatched to any gene: 8. The CDR3 has 14 amino acids. The CDR3 region is CASRLTGRGEKLFF. DNA of the CDR3: TGTGCCAGCAGGCTGACAGGGCGGGGTGAAAAACTGTTTTTT.

The chain has TRBV5-1 and TRBJ2-3, with 8 bases aligning to TRBD1. This CDR3 comprises 16 residues. The ends lost 4 bases at V and 4 bases at J; junction bases unmatched: 11. CDR1 and CDR2 from the germline V gene are SGHRS and YFSETQ. The CDR3 DNA follows: TGCGCCAGCAGCCGCCGTGCAGGGGGCGAACCAGATACGCAGTATTTT. It yields the protein CASSRRAGGEPDTQYF. Supplemented by reference TRBV5-1 and TRBJ2-3, the full variable domain reads KAGVTQTPRYLIKTRGQQVTLSCSPISGHRSVSWYQQTPGQGLQFLFEYFSETQRNKGNFPGRFSGRQFSNSRSEMNVSTLELGDSALYLCASSRRAGGEPDTQYFGPGTRLTVL.

Only a few counts were recorded for this clone. The CDR3, as DNA: TGTGCCACCACCCCCCGGTATGGAGAGACCCAGTACTTC. Its protein is CATTPRYGETQYF. The chain couples TRBV11-2 to TRBJ2-5; the D is unclear. The CDR3 contains 13 residues. The V and J ends lost 10 bases and 4 bases respectively, with 16 bases between them. Germline V gives CDR1 SGHAT, CDR2 FQNNGV.

V and J are TRBV5-1 and TRBJ1-1, with D possibly TRBD1 on 5 matching bases. The V gene's germline CDR1 is SGHRS and CDR2 YFSETQ. The ends were cut back, 0 bases at V and 4 bases at J, with 7 bases in the middle. The CDR3 is 13 residues long. The CDR3 DNA reads as TGCGCCAGCAGCTTGGAAGGGGTCACTGAAGCTTTCTTT. This codes for CASSLEGVTEAFF.

This clone was recorded once. V is TRBV18 and J is TRBJ1-1; D is possibly TRBD1 (5 bases). Trimming took 3 bases from V and 0 from J, leaving 8 bases between them. Germline-derived CDR1 and CDR2 are KGHSH and LQKENI. This CDR3 region has 14 residues. CDR3: CASSPRQMNTEAFF. CDR3 DNA sequence: TGTGCCAGCTCACCTAGACAGATGAACACTGAAGCTTTCTTT. The entire variable domain, with the rest obtained from reference TRBV18 and TRBJ1-1, is as follows: NAGVMQNPRHLVRRRGQEARLRCSPMKGHSHVYWYRQLPEEGLKFMVYLQKENIIDESGMPKERFSAEFPKEGPSILRIQQVVRGDSAAYFCASSPRQMNTEAFFGQGTRLTVV.

V and J are TRBV5-5 and TRBJ2-2; 7 bases agree with TRBD2. V shed 4 bases and J 2 bases; nucleotides not matched to a gene: 8. Germline V gene data show CDR1 as SGHKS and CDR2 as YYEKEE (reference sequence). The CDR3 loop spans 16 amino acids. CDR3 protein: CASSPLGGVNTGELFF. The CDR3 nucleotides read TGTGCCAGCAGCCCGCTGGGGGGGGTTAACACCGGGGAGCTGTTTTTT.

This clone was found once. The chain combines TRBV14 with TRBJ1-6; no definite D call. The germline gives CDR1 SGHDN, CDR2 FVKESK. V was cut by 1 base and J by 9 bases, with 7 bases left in between. The CDR3 is 13 amino acids. CDR3 coding DNA: TGTGCCAGCAGCCAAGGGCTTGGTTCACCCCTCCACTTT. It encodes CASSQGLGSPLHF. Variable domain in full (rest from reference TRBV14 and TRBJ1-6): EAGVTQFPSHSVIEKGQTVTLRCDPISGHDNLYWYRRVMGKEIKFLLHFVKESKQDESGMPNNRFLAERTGGTYSTLKVQPAELEDSGVYFCASSQGLGSPLHFGNGTRLTVT.

This rearrangement joins TRBV11-2 to TRBJ1-4, with 10 bases identical to TRBD1. The CDR3 length is 15 residues. Germline assignment: CDR1 SGHAT and CDR2 FQNNGV. The ends lost 5 bases at V and 5 bases at J; junction bases unmatched: 5. In DNA form, the CDR3 reads TGTGCCAGCAGCCGAGGGACAGGGGCAAATGAAAAACTGTTTTTT. It translates to CASSRGTGANEKLFF.

This chain uses TRBV7-6 with TRBJ2-1; 9 positions agree with TRBD1. V shed 4 bases, J shed 9 bases, and the junction held 7 bases outside the gene matches. From germline, CDR1 is SGHVS and CDR2 FNYEAQ. CDR3 length equals 14 residues. The DNA for the CDR3 is TGTGCCAGCAGCTGGATACAGGGGGCAGCTGAGCAGTTCTTC. Protein product: CASSWIQGAAEQFF.

V is TRBV11-2 and J is TRBJ2-5; 10 bases line up with TRBD1. Germline V gene lookup returns CDR1 SGHAT and CDR2 FQNNGV. Trimming removed 7 bases from V and 0 bases from J; junction bases left unmatched: 5. This CDR3 is built from 15 residues. CDR3 sequence (DNA): TGTGCCAGCACTCGGGACAGGGGAAACCAAGAGACCCAGTACTTC. It is translated as CASTRDRGNQETQYF.

This clone was counted once. V usage is TRBV4-1 and J usage is TRBJ2-1; D may be TRBD2 (6 bases). Trimming removed 0 bases from V and 10 bases from J, with 19 bases in between. The CDR3 spans 16 residues. Germline V gives CDR1 MGHRA, CDR2 YSYEKL. The CDR3 is CASSQDRTNPPKEQFF. The CDR3 region has the DNA TGCGCCAGCAGCCAAGATCGGACTAATCCGCCGAAGGAGCAGTTCTTC.

This clone is a singleton in its sample. The chain links TRBV7-2 to TRBJ2-3, with 14 bases fitting TRBD2. Unmatched junction bases numbered 4, after V lost 1 base and J lost 7 bases. From germline, CDR1 is SGHTA and CDR2 FQGNSA. CDR3 length equals 16 residues. The CDR3 protein is CASSLGTSGRINTQYF. The CDR3, as DNA: TGTGCCAGCAGCTTAGGGACTAGCGGGAGGATAAATACGCAGTATTTT.

This chain links TRBV4-1 with TRBJ2-1; TRBD2 matches 8 bases. This CDR3 contains 17 residues. The ends lost 6 bases at V and 10 bases at J; junction bases unmatched: 20. Germline V lookup: CDR1 MGHRA, CDR2 YSYEKL. CDR3 sequence (DNA): TGCGCCAGCAGTCCTGCGGCGAGCGGGAGCGGGGAAGGGGAGCAGTTCTTC. Its translation: CASSPAASGSGEGEQFF.